The 17 T cell receptor beta chains presented below share a single source sample, sequenced in a study of T cells after yellow fever vaccination. One entry per CDR3 protein results from TCRdb running MiXCR on the 5' RACE reads. The sample lists over 300,000 distinct CDR3 sequences, roughly 4.3% occurring once. The sample was PBMCs, taken 5 days after the yellow fever booster vaccination. Receptor source: a man aged 18 to 29 who received the YFV17D yellow fever vaccine.

This clonotype was seen many times. The J gene is TRBJ2-2, the V gene TRBV12-3 or TRBV12-4, with D perhaps TRBD2 (5 bases). Trimming shortened V by 4 bases and J by 2 bases, and 11 bases separated the two germline ends. The CDR3 has 15 amino acids. Here the CDR3 reads CASSWRSGNTGELFF. The CDR3 nucleotides are TGTGCCAGCAGTTGGAGGTCGGGAAACACCGGGGAGCTGTTTTTT.

This clonotype was observed many times. This chain connects TRBV5-1 to TRBJ1-1; possible D gene TRBD1, 5 bases. Germline CDR1 reads SGHRS; CDR2 reads YFSETQ. V lost 2 bases, J lost 0 bases, and 14 bases lay in between. The CDR3 length is 16 residues. The CDR3 DNA reads TGCGCCAGCAGCTTATCGGGGCAGTACTTGAACACTGAAGCTTTCTTT. Protein: CASSLSGQYLNTEAFF.

The table lists this clonotype with a few counts. The chain joins TRBV12-3 or TRBV12-4 to TRBJ2-3; D remains unclear. Trimming removed 1 base at V and 0 bases at J, with 8 bases between. There are 15 residues in the CDR3. The CDR3 DNA follows: TGTGCCAGCAGTTTAGGCAGTTCTAGCACAGATACGCAGTATTTT. It translates to CASSLGSSSTDTQYF.

This clonotype was counted between two and nine times. Written as DNA, the CDR3 is TGTGCCAGCAGTTTATATACTAGCGGGGACAATGAGCAGTTCTTC. This translates into CASSLYTSGDNEQFF. The chain uses TRBV28 and TRBJ2-1; 10 bases align to TRBD2. The CDR3 spans 15 residues. Germline lookup yields CDR1 MDHEN and CDR2 SYDVKM. The V segment lost 1 base and the J segment 5 bases; nucleotides outside the gene matches: 2.

This CDR3 is CASSIGDGDYGYTF. For the CDR3, the DNA is TGTGCCAGTAGTATCGGGGACGGAGACTATGGCTACACCTTC. The chain employs TRBV19 and TRBJ1-2, with D possibly TRBD1 on 5 matching bases. The CDR3 is made up of 14 amino acids. The V gene lost 3 bases and the J gene lost 3 bases, with 11 bases spanning the gap. Germline CDR1 reads LNHDA; CDR2 reads SQIVND (reference sequence).

This sequence joins TRBV18 and TRBJ1-1; a possible D gene is TRBD1 (6 bases). This CDR3 has 14 residues. CDR1 and CDR2 (germline): KGHSH, LQKENI. With 3 bases removed from V and 4 bases from J, the gap between germline ends came to 12 bases. CDR3 nucleotide sequence: TGTGCCAGCTCACCTCAGGGGTTGGTCACTGAAGCTTTCTTT. It codes for CASSPQGLVTEAFF.

The rearrangement links TRBV7-9 to TRBJ1-1; TRBD1 is a possible D gene (5 bases). Germline V CDR1 and CDR2: SEHNR, FQNEAQ (reference sequence). CDR3 length: 15 amino acids. Trimming shortened V by 5 bases and J by 4 bases, and 17 bases separated the two germline ends. CDR3 bases: TGTGCCAGCAGCCTCCCCGACGGGGGTCTCACTGAAGCTTTCTTT. Translation gives CASSLPDGGLTEAFF.

This clonotype appeared a few times. The chain couples TRBV24-1 to TRBJ1-5, with D unclear. The CDR3 is 13 residues long. Trimming stripped 5 bases from V and 7 bases from J, with 11 bases between. Germline V gene data show CDR1 as KGHDR and CDR2 as SFDVKD. Written as DNA, the CDR3 is TGTGCCACCAGTGCCCCGGGCGGACAGCCCCAGCATTTT. Protein product: CATSAPGGQPQHF.

This clonotype was seen only a few times. The J gene is TRBJ1-1, the V gene TRBV20-1; no firm D call. CDR1 DFQATT and CDR2 SNEGSKA come from the germline V gene (reference sequence). The CDR3 extends over 13 amino acids. The V end lost 2 bases, the J end lost 4 bases, and 11 bases lay between the germline ends. The CDR3 DNA sequence: TGCAGTGCTAGATCCCCCTCTGGCACTGAAGCTTTCTTT. Residues: CSARSPSGTEAFF.

The sample holds a few counts of this clonotype. The gene calls are TRBV5-1 and TRBJ2-3; TRBD1 matches 7 bases. CDR1 and CDR2 from the germline V gene are SGHRS and YFSETQ. The CDR3 consists of 15 residues. V gave up 4 bases and J gave up 3 bases; unmatched junction bases: 8. CDR3 sequence: CASSHGNRGTDTQYF. DNA of the CDR3: TGCGCCAGCAGCCACGGGAACAGGGGAACAGATACGCAGTATTTT. Full variable domain (rest looked up from reference TRBV5-1 and TRBJ2-3): KAGVTQTPRYLIKTRGQQVTLSCSPISGHRSVSWYQQTPGQGLQFLFEYFSETQRNKGNFPGRFSGRQFSNSRSEMNVSTLELGDSALYLCASSHGNRGTDTQYFGPGTRLTVL.

The chain links TRBV27 to TRBJ2-3; TRBD2 matches at 8 bases. The CDR3 contains 16 residues. CDR1 and CDR2 (germline): MNHEY, SMNVEV (reference sequence). The V segment lost 6 bases and the J segment 5 bases; nucleotides outside the gene matches: 13. CDR3: CASSPTGGAPGDTQYF. The CDR3, as DNA: TGTGCCAGCAGCCCTACGGGGGGGGCCCCTGGAGATACGCAGTATTTT.

This clonotype occurred a few times. The chain couples TRBV29-1 to TRBJ2-4; D call uncertain. Trimming took 3 bases from V and 5 from J, leaving 14 bases between them. Germline lookup yields CDR1 SQVTM and CDR2 ANQGSEA. CDR3 length: 14 amino acids. The CDR3 DNA reads as TGCAGCGTTGATGATGGGCATGGGGAAAACATTCAGTACTTC. This gives the protein CSVDDGHGENIQYF.

About this clonotype: A read error may account for a junction end that differs from germline. The gene calls are TRBV27 and TRBJ1-1; 7 bases fit TRBD1. CDR3 size: 13 residues. Germline CDR1 and CDR2: MNHEY and SMNVEV (reference sequence). CDR3 sequence: CASSLTGNTDAFF. CDR3 in DNA: TGTGCCAGCAGTCTGACAGGGAATACTGACGCTTTCTTT.

There are a few counts of this clonotype. J is TRBJ1-2 and V is TRBV5-5; D unresolved. Germline V lookup: CDR1 SGHKS, CDR2 YYEKEE (reference sequence). V was pared by 0 bases and J by 6 bases, with 15 bases between. The CDR3 spans 15 residues. The DNA of the CDR3 is TGTGCCAGCAGCTTGGTTACGGGTGTAGACGATGGCTACACCTTC. Translation gives CASSLVTGVDDGYTF.

The table lists this clonotype with a few counts. The rearrangement uses TRBV7-2 and TRBJ2-3; TRBD2 aligns across 8 bases. CDR1 and CDR2 (germline): SGHTA, FQGNSA. The V gene end was trimmed by 4 bases and the J gene end by 4 bases; junction bases not matched to a gene: 13. This CDR3 spans 17 amino acids. Here the CDR3 DNA reads TGTGCCAGCAGCTCAAGCCGTCGGGGGGGTATCCCAGATACGCAGTATTTT. It encodes CASSSSRRGGIPDTQYF. Full variable domain (rest looked up from reference TRBV7-2 and TRBJ2-3): GAGVSQSPSNKVTEKGKDVELRCDPISGHTALYWYRQSLGQGLEFLIYFQGNSAPDKSGLPSDRFSAERTGGSVSTLTIQRTQQEDSAVYLCASSSSRRGGIPDTQYFGPGTRLTVL.

This clonotype was observed a handful of times. The CDR3 bases are TGTGCCAGCAGCCAAGCCCCGCCGGGACAGGGCCTGGGGACCCAGTACTTC. Its protein is CASSQAPPGQGLGTQYF. The chain links TRBV14 to TRBJ2-5; TRBD1 matches 9 bases. The CDR3 extends over 17 amino acids. The V and J ends lost 1 base and 7 bases, in that order; junction bases with no gene match: 13. Germline V gene lookup returns CDR1 SGHDN and CDR2 FVKESK. The full variable domain, rest sourced from reference TRBV14 and TRBJ2-5, is EAGVTQFPSHSVIEKGQTVTLRCDPISGHDNLYWYRRVMGKEIKFLLHFVKESKQDESGMPNNRFLAERTGGTYSTLKVQPAELEDSGVYFCASSQAPPGQGLGTQYFGPGTRLLVL.

The CDR3 sequence: CASTLGLMNTEAFF. In DNA form, the CDR3 reads TGTGCCAGCACCCTCGGACTGATGAACACTGAAGCTTTCTTT. The V call is TRBV7-2, the J call TRBJ1-1; D is uncertain. The CDR3 loop spans 14 amino acids. CDR1 is SGHTA, CDR2 FQGNSA, per germline. The V end lost 7 bases, the J end lost 0 bases, and 12 bases lay between the germline ends. The full variable domain, rest sourced from reference TRBV7-2 and TRBJ1-1, is GAGVSQSPSNKVTEKGKDVELRCDPISGHTALYWYRQSLGQGLEFLIYFQGNSAPDKSGLPSDRFSAERTGGSVSTLTIQRTQQEDSAVYLCASTLGLMNTEAFFGQGTRLTVV.